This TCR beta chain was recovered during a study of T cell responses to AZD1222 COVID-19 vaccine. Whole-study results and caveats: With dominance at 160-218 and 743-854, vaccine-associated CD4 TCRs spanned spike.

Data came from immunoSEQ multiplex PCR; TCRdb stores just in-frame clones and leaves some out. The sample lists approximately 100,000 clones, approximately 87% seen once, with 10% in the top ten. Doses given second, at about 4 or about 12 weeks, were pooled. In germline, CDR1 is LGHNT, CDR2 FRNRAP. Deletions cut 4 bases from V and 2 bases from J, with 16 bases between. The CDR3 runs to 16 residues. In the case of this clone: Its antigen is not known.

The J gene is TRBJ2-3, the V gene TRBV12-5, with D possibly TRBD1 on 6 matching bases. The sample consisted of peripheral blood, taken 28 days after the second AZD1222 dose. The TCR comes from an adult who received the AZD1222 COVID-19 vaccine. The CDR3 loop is CASGSGQFSSTDTQYF. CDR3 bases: TGTGCTAGTGGTTCCGGACAGTTCAGTTCCACAGATACGCAGTATTTT. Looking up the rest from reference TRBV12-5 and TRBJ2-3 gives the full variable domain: DARVTQTPRHKVTEMGQEVTMRCQPILGHNTVFWYRQTMMQGLELLAYFRNRAPLDDSGMPKDRFSAEMPDATLATLKIQPSEPRDSAVYFCASGSGQFSSTDTQYFGPGTRLTVL.